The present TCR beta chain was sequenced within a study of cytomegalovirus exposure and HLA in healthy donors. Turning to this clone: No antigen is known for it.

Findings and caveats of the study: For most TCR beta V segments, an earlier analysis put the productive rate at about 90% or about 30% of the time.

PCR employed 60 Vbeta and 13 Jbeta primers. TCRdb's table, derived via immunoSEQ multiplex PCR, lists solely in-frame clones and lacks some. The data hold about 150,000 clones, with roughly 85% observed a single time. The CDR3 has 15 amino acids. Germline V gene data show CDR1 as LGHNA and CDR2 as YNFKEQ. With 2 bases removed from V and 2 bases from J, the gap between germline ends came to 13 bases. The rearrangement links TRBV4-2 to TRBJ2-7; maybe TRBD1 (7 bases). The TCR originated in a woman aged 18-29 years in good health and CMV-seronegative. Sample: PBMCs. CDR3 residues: CASSQQGEAPYEQYF. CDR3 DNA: TGTGCCAGCAGCCAACAGGGGGAGGCTCCCTACGAGCAGTACTTC.